This is a list of T cell receptor beta chains from one sample in a study of T cells in Graves' hyperthyroidism and ophthalmopathy. In TCRdb, the multiplex PCR reads were re-called with MiXCR into one record per CDR3 protein. Here the sample spans fewer than 800,000 distinct CDR3 sequences, around 15% being singletons. Specimen: blood. The source of these receptors is a man between 18 and 35 years old with Graves' hyperthyroidism. Each CDR3 is given with its conserved first and last residue. A D gene is named only where the DNA matches it firmly. Clone size is given for some rows only: seen once, a few or many times, or a class if the clone is expanded.

V gene,CDR3 length,J gene,D gene,clone size,CDR3 protein,CDR3 DNA
TRBV20-1,14,TRBJ2-7,TRBD2,NA,CSAGGGTRSYEQYF,TGCAGTGCTGGGGGCGGGACTAGGTCCTACGAGCAGTACTTC
TRBV5-1,13,TRBJ2-7,NA,NA,CASSPRTAGGQYF,TGCGCCAGCAGCCCCCGGACAGCTGGCGGGCAGTACTTC
TRBV28,15,TRBJ1-4,TRBD1,many,CASSPGGQGDEKLFF,TGTGCCAGCAGTCCCGGGGGACAGGGTGATGAAAAACTGTTTTTT
TRBV28,13,TRBJ2-7,NA,many,CASSPTEDYEQYF,TGTGCCAGCAGTCCAACAGAGGACTACGAGCAGTACTTC
TRBV5-1,14,TRBJ2-1,NA,many,CASSFRGTEDEQFF,TGCGCCAGCAGCTTTCGGGGAACAGAGGATGAGCAGTTCTTC
TRBV28,14,TRBJ1-5,NA,few,CASLSFYSNQPQHF,TGTGCCAGCCTCTCGTTTTATAGCAATCAGCCCCAGCATTTT
TRBV6-1,13,TRBJ2-7,NA,many,CASSDGSSYEQYF,TGTGCCAGCAGTGATGGGAGCTCCTACGAGCAGTACTTC
TRBV20-1,13,TRBJ2-7,NA,few,CSARTPGTHEQYF,TGCAGTGCTAGGACCCCAGGGACGCACGAGCAGTACTTC
TRBV3-1,15,TRBJ1-4,NA,many,CASSQVGATNEKLFF,TGTGCCAGCAGCCAAGTCGGTGCAACTAATGAAAAACTGTTTTTT
TRBV6-1,13,TRBJ1-2,NA,many,CASSDAGVDGYTF,TGTGCCAGCAGTGATGCAGGGGTTGACGGCTACACCTTC